This TCR beta chain was captured in a study of blood T cell repertoires in COVID-19. Across the study: Both acute and convalescent COVID-19 samples were obtained from the United States, Italy and Spain. Nucleic acid was either cDNA or gDNA, and it came from T cells, B-cell-depleted T cells, or PBMCs.

Original analysis: Reference gene primer amplification gave nucleated cell count estimates. Method: immunoSEQ multiplex PCR; TCRdb's copy keeps in-frame clones and lacks some. The D gene and trimming were derived from the DNA, and the V and J assignments and clone size from that table. The top ten hold 15% to 20% of the sample, which has under 55,000 clones, approximately 80% seen once. This TCR was recovered from a man between 65 and 85 years old with acute or convalescent COVID-19. The specimen sequenced was peripheral blood.

The CDR3 coding sequence is TGTGCCAGCAGCTCCGACAGGTCCTATGGCTACACCTTC. This gives the protein CASSSDRSYGYTF. J is TRBJ1-2 and V is TRBV11-2, with a tentative D call TRBD1 (6 bases). Germline-derived CDR1 and CDR2 are SGHAT and FQNNGV. There are 13 residues in the CDR3. V shed 4 bases and J shed 4 bases, with 10 bases lying between them.